Included here is one T cell receptor (delta chain) sequence, with context. The antigen is not known. Vdelta1+ thymocyte sorts reached between about 97% and 99.6% purity. CDR1 is TSWWSYY and CDR2 is QGS in the germline V gene. The ends were cut back, 1 base at V and 0 bases at J, with 15 bases in the middle. This CDR3 region has 17 residues. This entry comes from a study of Vδ1+ human thymocytes. Overall study findings and caveats: In the thymus, TRG and TRD repertoires looked highly polyclonal with Gaussian CDR3 lengths. Despite high sort purity, roughly 21% of thymic T cell receptor delta sequences were Vdelta2.

The template was reverse-transcribed extracted RNA. Pooled V-gene forward primers with one constant-region reverse primer generated the CDR3 amplicons by multiplex PCR. TCRdb reanalysed the multiplex PCR reads via CATT. The data show 23,000 or so delta-chain clones, around 32% seen once. The chain links TRDV1 to TRDJ1; D gene unclear. The sequence was collected from a boy younger than two who had congenital heart surgery. The source material was Vdelta1+ gamma-delta thymocytes from the thymus. Subset here: FACS-sorted CD3+ TCRalphabeta- TCRVdelta1+ TCRVdelta2- thymocytes. In DNA, the CDR3 is TGTGCTCTTGGGGAACCCTCCACTCCCCAGTACACCGATAAACTCATCTTT. Encoded protein: CALGEPSTPQYTDKLIF.